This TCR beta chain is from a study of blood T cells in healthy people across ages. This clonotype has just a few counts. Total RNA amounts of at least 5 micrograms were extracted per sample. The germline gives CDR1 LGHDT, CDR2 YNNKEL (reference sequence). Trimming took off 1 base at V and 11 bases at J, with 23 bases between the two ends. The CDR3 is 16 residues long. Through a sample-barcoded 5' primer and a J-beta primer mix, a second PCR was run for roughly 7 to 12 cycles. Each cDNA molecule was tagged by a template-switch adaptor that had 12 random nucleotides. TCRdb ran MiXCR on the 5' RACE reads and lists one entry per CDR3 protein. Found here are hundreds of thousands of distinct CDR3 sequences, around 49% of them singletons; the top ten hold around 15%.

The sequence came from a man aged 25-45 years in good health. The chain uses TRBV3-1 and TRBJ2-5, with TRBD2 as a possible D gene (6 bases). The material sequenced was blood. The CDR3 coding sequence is TGTGCCAGCAGCCAAGGGGCTAGCGAGAATGTCCATGAGCAGTACTTC. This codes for CASSQGASENVHEQYF.